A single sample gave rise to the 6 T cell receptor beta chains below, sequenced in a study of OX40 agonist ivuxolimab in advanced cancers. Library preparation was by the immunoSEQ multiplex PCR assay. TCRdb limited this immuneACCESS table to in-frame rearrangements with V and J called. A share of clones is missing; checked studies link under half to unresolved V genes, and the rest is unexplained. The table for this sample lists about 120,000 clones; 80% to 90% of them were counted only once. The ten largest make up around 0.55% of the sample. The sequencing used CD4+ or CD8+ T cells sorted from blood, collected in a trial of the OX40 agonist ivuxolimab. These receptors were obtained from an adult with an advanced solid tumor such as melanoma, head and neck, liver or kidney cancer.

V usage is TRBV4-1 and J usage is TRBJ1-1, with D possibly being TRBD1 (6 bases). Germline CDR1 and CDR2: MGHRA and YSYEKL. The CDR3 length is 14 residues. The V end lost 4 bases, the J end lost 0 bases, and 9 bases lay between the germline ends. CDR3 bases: TGCGCCAGCAGCCGGGGGCCACTGAACACTGAAGCTTTCTTT. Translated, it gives CASSRGPLNTEAFF.

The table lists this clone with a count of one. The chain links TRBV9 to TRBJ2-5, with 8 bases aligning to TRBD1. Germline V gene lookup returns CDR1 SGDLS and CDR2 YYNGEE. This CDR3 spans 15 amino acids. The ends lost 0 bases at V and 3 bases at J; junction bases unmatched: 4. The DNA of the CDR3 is TGTGCCAGCAGCGTAGATCAGACAGGGGAAGAGACCCAGTACTTC. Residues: CASSVDQTGEETQYF.

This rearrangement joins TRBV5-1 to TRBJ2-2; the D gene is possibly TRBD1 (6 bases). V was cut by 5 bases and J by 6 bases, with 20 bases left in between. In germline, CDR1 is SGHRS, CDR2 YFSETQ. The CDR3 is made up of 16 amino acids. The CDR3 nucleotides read TGCGCCAGCAGACTGGGGTTTAAGGCAGGGGCCGGGGAGCTGTTTTTT. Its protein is CASRLGFKAGAGELFF.

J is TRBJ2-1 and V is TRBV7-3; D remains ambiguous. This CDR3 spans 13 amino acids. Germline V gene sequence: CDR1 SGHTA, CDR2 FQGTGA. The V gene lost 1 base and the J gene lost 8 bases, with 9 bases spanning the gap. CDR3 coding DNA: TGTGCCAGCAGCTTAATCCCAGTCGATGAGCAGTTCTTC. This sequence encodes CASSLIPVDEQFF.

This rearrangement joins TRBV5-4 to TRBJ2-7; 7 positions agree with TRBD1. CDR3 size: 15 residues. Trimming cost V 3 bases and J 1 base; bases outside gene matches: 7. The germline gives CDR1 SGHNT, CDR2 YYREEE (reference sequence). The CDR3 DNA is TGTGCCAGCAGCTCCCAGGGCAGGGGGTCCTACGAGCAGTACTTC. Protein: CASSSQGRGSYEQYF.

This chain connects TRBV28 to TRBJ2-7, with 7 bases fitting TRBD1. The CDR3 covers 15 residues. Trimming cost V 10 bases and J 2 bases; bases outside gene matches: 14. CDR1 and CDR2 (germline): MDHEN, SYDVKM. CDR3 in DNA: TGTGCCAACAGGGGTACAGCTCTCTCTCCCTACGAGCAGTACTTC. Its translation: CANRGTALSPYEQYF.